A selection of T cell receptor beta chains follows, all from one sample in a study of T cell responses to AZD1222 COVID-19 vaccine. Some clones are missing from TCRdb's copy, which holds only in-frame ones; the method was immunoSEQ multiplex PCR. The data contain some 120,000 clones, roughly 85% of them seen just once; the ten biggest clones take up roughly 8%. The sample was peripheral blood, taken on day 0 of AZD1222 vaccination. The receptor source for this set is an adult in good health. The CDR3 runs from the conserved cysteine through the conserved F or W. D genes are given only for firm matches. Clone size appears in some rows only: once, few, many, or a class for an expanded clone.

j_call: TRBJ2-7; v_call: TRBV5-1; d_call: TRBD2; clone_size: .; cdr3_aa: CASSGEGRATYEQYF
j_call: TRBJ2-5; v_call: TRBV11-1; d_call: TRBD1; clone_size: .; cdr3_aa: CASSVGQAEETQYF
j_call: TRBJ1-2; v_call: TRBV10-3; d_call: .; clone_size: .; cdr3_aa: CAIRGDMINYGYTF
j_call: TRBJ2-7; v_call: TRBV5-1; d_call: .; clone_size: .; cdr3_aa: CASSLGVSDEQYF
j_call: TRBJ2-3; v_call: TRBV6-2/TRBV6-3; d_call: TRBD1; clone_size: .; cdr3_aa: CASSYSPRRGQGDTQYF
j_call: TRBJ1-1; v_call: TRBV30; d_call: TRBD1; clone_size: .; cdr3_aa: CAWSRTGAWNTEAFF
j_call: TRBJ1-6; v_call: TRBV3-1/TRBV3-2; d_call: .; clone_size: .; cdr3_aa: CASSQGQASNSPLHF
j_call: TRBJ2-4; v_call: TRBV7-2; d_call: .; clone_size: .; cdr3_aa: CASSPRQALAKNIQYF
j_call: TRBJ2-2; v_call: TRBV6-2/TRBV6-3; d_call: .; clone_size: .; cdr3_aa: CASSRIAATGELFF
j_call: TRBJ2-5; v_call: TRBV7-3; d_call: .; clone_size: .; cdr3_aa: CASSSGERETQYF
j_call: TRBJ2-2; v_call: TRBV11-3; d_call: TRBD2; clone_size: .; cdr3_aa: CASSIRGGSTGELFF
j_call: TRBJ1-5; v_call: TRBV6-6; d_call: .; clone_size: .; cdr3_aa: CASTLDNSNQPQHF
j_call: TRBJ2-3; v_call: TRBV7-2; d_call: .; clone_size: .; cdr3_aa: CASSGYGVSTDTQYF
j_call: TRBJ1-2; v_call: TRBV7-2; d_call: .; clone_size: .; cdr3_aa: CASSLAAGESYGYTF
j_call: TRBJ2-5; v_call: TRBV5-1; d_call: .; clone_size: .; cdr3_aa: CASSLADGPRETQYF
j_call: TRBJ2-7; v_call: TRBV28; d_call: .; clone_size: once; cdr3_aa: CASSLTRPRPEQYF
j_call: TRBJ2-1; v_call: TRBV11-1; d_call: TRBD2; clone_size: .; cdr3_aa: CASSSPSGGMNEQFF
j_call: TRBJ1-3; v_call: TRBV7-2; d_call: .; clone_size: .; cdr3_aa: CASSSRRNTIYF
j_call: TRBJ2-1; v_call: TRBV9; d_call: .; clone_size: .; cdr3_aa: CASSVAHEVGNEQFF
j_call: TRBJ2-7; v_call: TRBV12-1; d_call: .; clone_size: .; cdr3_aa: CASSFDCGRKAYEQYF
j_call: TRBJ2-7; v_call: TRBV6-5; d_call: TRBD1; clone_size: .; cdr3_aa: CASSLGQGDEQYF
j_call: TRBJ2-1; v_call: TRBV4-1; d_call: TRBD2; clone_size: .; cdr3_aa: CASSLGGGVNNEQFF
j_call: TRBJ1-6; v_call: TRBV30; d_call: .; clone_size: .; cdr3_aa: CAWAPARHLNSPLHF
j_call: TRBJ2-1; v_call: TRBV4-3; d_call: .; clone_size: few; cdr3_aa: CASSQDLGKNNEQFF
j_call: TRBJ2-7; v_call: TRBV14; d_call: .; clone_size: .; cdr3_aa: CASSRFKDNTYEQYF
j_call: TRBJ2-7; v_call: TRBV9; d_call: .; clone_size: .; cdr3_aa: CASSVSGGYEQYF
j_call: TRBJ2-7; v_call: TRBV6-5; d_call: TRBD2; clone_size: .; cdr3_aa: CASSYSGGGYEQYF
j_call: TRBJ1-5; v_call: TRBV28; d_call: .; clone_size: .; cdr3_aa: CASSYNPHNQPQHF
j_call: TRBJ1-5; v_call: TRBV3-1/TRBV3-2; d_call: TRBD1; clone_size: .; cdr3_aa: CASSPGTGSNQPQHF
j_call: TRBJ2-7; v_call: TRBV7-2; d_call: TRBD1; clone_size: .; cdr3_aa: CASSRGQEVYEQYF
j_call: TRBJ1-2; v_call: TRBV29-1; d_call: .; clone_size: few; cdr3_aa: CSVEESGGQRGYTF
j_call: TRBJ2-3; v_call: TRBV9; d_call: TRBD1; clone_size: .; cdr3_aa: CASSVARGRGLIDTQYF
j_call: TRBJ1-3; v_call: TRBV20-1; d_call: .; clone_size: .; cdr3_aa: CGGDSGNTIYF
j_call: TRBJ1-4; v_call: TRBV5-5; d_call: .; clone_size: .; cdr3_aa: CASSLGAATNEKLFF
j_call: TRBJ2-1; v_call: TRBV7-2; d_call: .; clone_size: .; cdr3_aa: CASSLNSYNEQFF
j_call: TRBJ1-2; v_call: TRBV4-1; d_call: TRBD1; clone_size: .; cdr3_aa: CASSQDPTGAGYTF
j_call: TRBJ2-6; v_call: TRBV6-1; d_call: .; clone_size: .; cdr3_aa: CASSAGLFSGANVLTF
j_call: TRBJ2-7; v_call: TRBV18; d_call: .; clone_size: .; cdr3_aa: CASSPYYDYEQYF
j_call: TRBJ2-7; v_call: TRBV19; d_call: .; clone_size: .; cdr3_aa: CASSIRPGSIYEQYF
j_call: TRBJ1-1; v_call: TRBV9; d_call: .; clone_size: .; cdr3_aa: CASSRSEGPTEAFF
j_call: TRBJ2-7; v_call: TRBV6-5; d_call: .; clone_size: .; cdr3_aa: CASSYGRRSSYEQYF
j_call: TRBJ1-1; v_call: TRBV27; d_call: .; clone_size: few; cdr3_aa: CASRTTGIPTEAFF
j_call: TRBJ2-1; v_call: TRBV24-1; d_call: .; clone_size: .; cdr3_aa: CATSDRGRNEQFF
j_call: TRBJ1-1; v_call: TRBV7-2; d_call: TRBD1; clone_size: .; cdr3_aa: CASSLQGQVNTEAFF
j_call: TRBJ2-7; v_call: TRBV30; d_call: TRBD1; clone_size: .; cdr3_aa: CAWSAGQGGYEQYF
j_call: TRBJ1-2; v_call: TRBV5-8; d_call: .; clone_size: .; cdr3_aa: CASSHRTAYYGYTF